A single sample gave rise to the 2 T cell receptor beta chains below, sequenced in a study of blood T cell repertoires in COVID-19. Sequencing was performed with immunoSEQ multiplex PCR; in TCRdb, only in-frame clones are kept and a portion is missing. Counted here are 150,000 to 200,000 clones, about 86% occurring once; the ten biggest clones make up 0.99%. Sequencing input: peripheral blood. Receptors were obtained from a man in his late teens or twenties with acute or convalescent COVID-19.

This clone came up a few times. The V and J genes are TRBV6-1 and TRBJ1-6, with D perhaps matching TRBD1 (6 bases). The CDR3 totals 14 residues. CDR1 MNHNS and CDR2 SASEGT come from the germline V gene. Trimming cost V 2 bases and J 7 bases, with 9 bases left between them. The CDR3 region has the DNA TGTGCCAGCAGTGAACCAGGGGTGAATTCACCCCTCCACTTT. Residues: CASSEPGVNSPLHF.

The chain uses TRBV6-5 and TRBJ2-7; possible D gene TRBD2, 5 bases. Germline V CDR1 and CDR2: MNHEY, SVGAGI. The V end was cut by 6 bases, the J end by 5 bases, with 14 bases between. This CDR3 spans 13 amino acids. CDR3 bases: TGTGCCAGCAGCGTCGGGTGGGGAGACGAGCAGTACTTC. Translation: CASSVGWGDEQYF.